Listed here are 2 T cell receptor beta chains from one sample, sequenced in a study of OX40 agonist ivuxolimab in advanced cancers. Clones were sequenced by immunoSEQ multiplex PCR, and TCRdb holds only the in-frame ones, with some missing. Of fewer than 65,000 clones listed, 85% to 90% were seen once; the top ten hold approximately 5%. The material was CD4+ or CD8+ T cells sorted from blood, obtained in a trial of the OX40 agonist ivuxolimab. All receptors come from an adult with an advanced solid tumor such as melanoma, head and neck, liver or kidney cancer.

V is TRBV5-6 and J is TRBJ2-5; 7 positions agree with TRBD1. J was trimmed by 5 bases and V by 1 base; bases with no gene match: 8. Germline CDR1 is SGHDT and CDR2 is YYEEEE. The CDR3 extends over 15 amino acids. CDR3 sequence reads: CASSLPEGARETQYF. CDR3 bases: TGTGCCAGCAGCTTGCCCGAGGGGGCACGGGAGACCCAGTACTTC.

This clone was seen a handful of times. The chain combines TRBV19 with TRBJ2-1; no firm D call. The CDR3 contains 13 residues. V was shortened by 3 bases and J by 4 bases, with 7 bases between the two germline ends. The V gene's germline CDR1 is LNHDA and CDR2 SQIVND (reference sequence). The CDR3 coding sequence is TGTGCCAGTAGTATCCCCCCGTACAATGAGCAGTTCTTC. This sequence encodes CASSIPPYNEQFF.